Each of the 14 T cell receptor beta chains below was sequenced from the same sample in a study of T-cell reconstitution after alpha-beta-depleted transplantation in children. During its preparation, the TCRbeta library received unique molecular identifiers. One entry per CDR3 protein results from TCRdb running MiXCR on the PCR reads. This table has 500,000 to 600,000 distinct CDR3 sequences, over 20% appearing once. Specimen: PBMCs, collected before TCRalphabeta/CD19-depleted stem cell transplant. These receptors were obtained from a boy in the first two years of life with Wiskott-Aldrich syndrome, due to receive a stem cell transplant.

The rearrangement links TRBV27 to TRBJ1-5; maybe TRBD1 (5 bases). Trimming cost V 7 bases and J 2 bases, with 15 bases left between them. The CDR3 loop spans 15 amino acids. The germline V gene has CDR1 MNHEY and CDR2 SMNVEV (reference sequence). CDR3 bases: TGTGCCAGCAAGTTGGAGGGGCTAGGCAATCAGCCCCAGCATTTT. Encoded protein: CASKLEGLGNQPQHF.

This clonotype showed up just a few times. V is TRBV5-1 and J is TRBJ2-7, with TRBD1 matching over 9 bases. Germline V lookup: CDR1 SGHRS, CDR2 YFSETQ. The CDR3 totals 18 residues. V was clipped by 2 bases and J by 3 bases; unmatched bases: 15. The CDR3 sequence: CASSFSRYGQGRGYEQYF. The CDR3 bases are TGCGCCAGCAGCTTCTCGAGATACGGACAGGGGAGAGGCTACGAGCAGTACTTC.

The sample holds a few counts of this clonotype. The gene calls are TRBV7-2 and TRBJ1-1; 7 nucleotides line up with TRBD1. This CDR3 spans 14 amino acids. V was clipped by 1 base and J by 4 bases; unmatched bases: 3. Per germline, CDR1 SGHTA and CDR2 FQGNSA. In DNA form, the CDR3 reads TGTGCCAGCAGCTTAGTGACAGGGAGCACTGAAGCTTTCTTT. It specifies CASSLVTGSTEAFF.

This clonotype was detected once. The gene calls are TRBV12-5 and TRBJ2-7; D perhaps matches TRBD2 (6 bases). Germline V gives CDR1 LGHNT, CDR2 FRNRAP. The CDR3 consists of 17 residues. The V and J ends lost 0 bases and 2 bases respectively, with 17 bases between them. The DNA of the CDR3 is TGTGCTAGTGGTTTGGTACCTAGGAGGGTACGAGCCTACGAGCAGTACTTC. It specifies CASGLVPRRVRAYEQYF.

The genes are TRBV7-9 and TRBJ2-5; the match to TRBD2 covers 9 bases. J gave up 5 bases and V 5 bases, and 6 bases lay outside the gene matches. The CDR3 has 14 residues. Germline CDR1 is SEHNR and CDR2 is FQNEAQ (reference sequence). The CDR3 DNA follows: TGTGCCAGCAGCCGCGGGAGGGTGGGGGAGACCCAGTACTTC. The encoded protein is CASSRGRVGETQYF.

The V gene is TRBV6-5, the J gene TRBJ1-5; a possible D gene is TRBD1 (5 bases). CDR3 length: 15 residues. Trimming removed 0 bases from V and 3 bases from J, with 9 bases in between. Germline V lookup: CDR1 MNHEY, CDR2 SVGAGI. CDR3 nucleotide sequence: TGTGCCAGCAGTTACTCGGGGGGGACCAATCAGCCCCAGCATTTT. Its protein is CASSYSGGTNQPQHF.

This clonotype was counted a few times. The rearrangement uses TRBV14 and TRBJ2-7; no clear D. CDR3 length: 12 amino acids. The germline V and J ends were trimmed by 1 base and 3 bases, with 4 bases remaining between them. Per germline, CDR1 SGHDN and CDR2 FVKESK. CDR3 region: CASSQGRYEQYF. Here the CDR3 DNA reads TGTGCCAGCAGCCAAGGCCGCTACGAGCAGTACTTC.

This clonotype was detected only a few times. This chain joins TRBV20-1 and TRBJ2-1; 8 nucleotides match TRBD2. This CDR3 has 14 residues. Germline V gives CDR1 DFQATT, CDR2 SNEGSKA (reference sequence). The ends lost 4 bases at V and 2 bases at J; junction bases unmatched: 4. The chain's CDR3 is CSAKIAGTYNEQFF. In nucleotides, the CDR3 is TGCAGTGCTAAAATAGCGGGGACCTACAATGAGCAGTTCTTC.

V is TRBV11-3 and J is TRBJ2-1; D gene unclear. This CDR3 has 15 amino acids. Germline assignment: CDR1 SGHNT and CDR2 YENEEA. V lost 2 bases, J lost 5 bases, and 13 bases lay in between. CDR3 coding DNA: TGTGCCAGCAGCTTACGCTCCGTCCTTGACAATGAGCAGTTCTTC. Translation gives CASSLRSVLDNEQFF.

The chain carries TRBV20-1 and TRBJ2-5, with D perhaps TRBD2 (6 bases). V was cut by 3 bases and J by 2 bases, with 16 bases left in between. Germline lookup yields CDR1 DFQATT and CDR2 SNEGSKA (reference sequence). The CDR3 is made up of 15 amino acids. The DNA for the CDR3 is TGCAGTGCTAGTTTGCTTGGGACTTATCAAGAGACCCAGTACTTC. Protein sequence: CSASLLGTYQETQYF.

The rearrangement uses TRBV6-5 and TRBJ1-1; D not certain. CDR1 and CDR2 (germline): MNHEY, SVGAGI. V lost 0 bases and J 1 base, leaving 6 bases between the germline ends. The CDR3 sequence is 14 residues long. Here the CDR3 DNA reads TGTGCCAGCAGTTACTCGACGGGGAACACTGAAGCTTTCTTT. This gives the protein CASSYSTGNTEAFF.

The gene calls are TRBV12-3 or TRBV12-4 and TRBJ2-2, with 9 nucleotides matching TRBD1. V shed 3 bases and J 1 base; nucleotides not matched to a gene: 6. This CDR3 region has 17 residues. CDR3 region: CASSFGTGGGNTGELFF. The CDR3 DNA reads TGTGCCAGCAGTTTTGGAACAGGGGGCGGGAACACCGGGGAGCTGTTTTTT.

The rearrangement links TRBV20-1 to TRBJ1-2; TRBD1 aligns across 8 bases. After removal of 4 bases from V and 5 bases from J, the junction contained 12 bases not matched to a gene. This CDR3 spans 15 amino acids. The V gene's germline CDR1 is DFQATT and CDR2 SNEGSKA (reference sequence). In DNA form, the CDR3 reads TGCAGTGCTATCCCCGGGGACAGGCCGGGATATGGCTACACCTTC. Protein sequence: CSAIPGDRPGYGYTF.

The table lists this clonotype with many counts. The chain joins TRBV20-1 to TRBJ2-7; the D is unclear. V lost 2 bases, J lost 2 bases, and 7 bases lay in between. This CDR3 spans 12 amino acids. Germline lookup yields CDR1 DFQATT and CDR2 SNEGSKA (reference sequence). The CDR3 sequence: CSARTPTYEQYF. As DNA, the CDR3 is TGCAGTGCTAGAACTCCCACCTACGAGCAGTACTTC.